The 26 T cell receptor beta chains in this list originate from one sample, sequenced in a study of cytomegalovirus exposure and HLA in healthy donors. TCRdb's copy holds only in-frame clones and misses some; the assay was immunoSEQ multiplex PCR. The sample consists of 250,000 to 400,000 clones, 70% to 90% of them appearing once. The specimen sequenced was PBMCs. These receptors were collected from a man aged 25-45 years in good health and CMV-seronegative.

The rearrangement links TRBV2 to TRBJ2-7; 7 nucleotides match TRBD1. In germline, CDR1 is SNHLY, CDR2 FYNNEI. This CDR3 has 17 amino acids. The V gene end was trimmed by 6 bases and the J gene end by 5 bases; junction bases not matched to a gene: 19. The CDR3 DNA is TGTGCCAGCAGACCCAGCAGCCCAACAGGGGTCAGCGACGAGCAGTACTTC. This translates into CASRPSSPTGVSDEQYF.

The V gene is TRBV11-2, the J gene TRBJ2-7; the D gene is possibly TRBD1 (6 bases). CDR1 and CDR2 (germline): SGHAT, FQNNGV. The CDR3 is 15 residues long. Between the trimmed V and J ends, which lost 1 base and 0 bases, there was a span of 10 bases. The CDR3 sequence is CASSLGTGSSYEQYF. DNA for the CDR3: TGTGCCAGCAGCTTAGGCACAGGGAGCTCCTACGAGCAGTACTTC.

The chain recombines TRBV30 with TRBJ1-6; TRBD1 matches at 8 bases. CDR1 GTSNPN and CDR2 SVGIG come from the germline V gene (reference sequence). This CDR3 has 15 residues. V gave up 4 bases and J gave up 0 bases; unmatched junction bases: 2. Here the CDR3 DNA reads TGTGCCTGGACAGGGGGCGCCTCCTATAATTCACCCCTCCACTTT. It translates to CAWTGGASYNSPLHF.

Here the CDR3 reads CASSLAERAYNEQFF. CDR3 DNA sequence: TGTGCCAGCAGCTTAGCTGAGCGGGCATACAATGAGCAGTTCTTC. The chain links TRBV13 to TRBJ2-1, with D perhaps matching TRBD2 (6 bases). This CDR3 has 15 residues. V was cut by 1 base and J by 4 bases, with 11 bases left in between. In germline, CDR1 is PRHDT, CDR2 FYEKMQ (reference sequence). The entire variable domain, with the rest obtained from reference TRBV13 and TRBJ2-1, is as follows: AAGVIQSPRHLIKEKRETATLKCYPIPRHDTVYWYQQGPGQDPQFLISFYEKMQSDKGSIPDRFSAQQFSDYHSELNMSSLELGDSALYFCASSLAERAYNEQFFGPGTRLTVL.

V gene TRBV10-3 combines with J gene TRBJ1-1, with D perhaps matching TRBD1 (5 bases). The CDR3 sequence is 13 residues long. Trimming pared 6 bases from V and 6 bases from J, leaving 14 bases between. Per germline, CDR1 ENHRY and CDR2 SYGVKD. The CDR3: CAISPTWGSEAFF. The CDR3 DNA reads as TGTGCCATCAGCCCGACTTGGGGCTCTGAAGCTTTCTTT.

This clone has a single count. The V and J genes are TRBV6-4 and TRBJ2-7; TRBD1 agrees at 7 bases. CDR1 is MRHNA, CDR2 SNTAGT, per germline. The CDR3 consists of 15 residues. V lost 7 bases, J lost 6 bases, and 15 bases stayed unmatched. DNA of the CDR3: TGTGCCAGCATCCGTCCCCTCAGACAGGGACGCGAGCAGTACTTC. This encodes CASIRPLRQGREQYF.

The chain joins TRBV7-8 to TRBJ2-3; 8 bases fit TRBD1. This CDR3 has 17 residues. Germline V gene data show CDR1 as SGHVS and CDR2 as FQNEAQ. Trimming removed 3 bases from V and 0 bases from J; junction bases left unmatched: 8. The chain's CDR3 is CASSFSRTGISTDTQYF. The CDR3 region has the DNA TGTGCCAGCAGCTTTAGCCGGACAGGGATTAGCACAGATACGCAGTATTTT.

The rearrangement joins TRBV10-3 to TRBJ2-3, with 9 bases matching TRBD1. The CDR3 is made up of 15 amino acids. Losses at the gene ends were 2 bases for V and 4 bases for J; bases not matched to a gene: 4. Germline V gives CDR1 ENHRY, CDR2 SYGVKD. The CDR3 spells CAISERGTGSDTQYF. CDR3 nucleotides: TGTGCCATCAGTGAGAGGGGGACAGGGTCAGATACGCAGTATTTT.

The chain links TRBV5-8 to TRBJ1-1; 7 nucleotides align to TRBD1. CDR1 is SGHTS, CDR2 YDEGEE, per germline. Trimming cost V 0 bases and J 5 bases; bases outside gene matches: 4. CDR3 size: 14 residues. CDR3 nucleotide sequence: TGTGCCAGCAGCTTGGTAGGGGGCAAGACTGAAGCTTTCTTT. Protein: CASSLVGGKTEAFF.

The chain has TRBV7-8 and TRBJ2-2; 9 bases line up with TRBD2. Germline-derived CDR1 and CDR2 are SGHVS and FQNEAQ. V shed 7 bases, J shed 1 base, and the junction held 7 bases outside the gene matches. The CDR3 sequence is 16 residues long. The CDR3 region is CASIIAGALNTGELFF. CDR3 coding DNA: TGTGCCAGCATTATAGCGGGGGCCCTGAACACCGGGGAGCTGTTTTTT.

V and J are TRBV29-1 and TRBJ2-1; tentatively, D is TRBD2 (6 bases). The CDR3 sequence is 14 residues long. The V gene lost 5 bases and the J gene lost 6 bases, with 17 bases spanning the gap. CDR1 SQVTM and CDR2 ANQGSEA come from the germline V gene. The CDR3 sequence: CSVIGTPKSNEQFF. As DNA, the CDR3 is TGCAGCGTTATCGGGACTCCTAAGAGCAATGAGCAGTTCTTC.

The chain uses TRBV15 and TRBJ2-7; TRBD2 aligns across 9 bases. Germline CDR1 is LNHNV and CDR2 is YYDKDF (reference sequence). CDR3 size: 18 residues. V was clipped by 1 base and J by 3 bases; unmatched bases: 13. In nucleotides, the CDR3 is TGTGCCACCAGCAGAGGTAATAGCGGGGGCCTCAGGGGCTACGAGCAGTACTTC. This codes for CATSRGNSGGLRGYEQYF.

The DNA for the CDR3 is TGCGCCAGCAGAAGCAGGGGGGCCCAACAAGAGACCCAGTACTTC. It is translated as CASRSRGAQQETQYF. The rearrangement joins TRBV5-1 to TRBJ2-5; weak D call: TRBD1 (7 bases). Germline loops: CDR1 SGHRS, CDR2 YFSETQ. This CDR3 region has 15 residues. Trimming took 5 bases from V and 2 from J, leaving 16 bases between them.

The J gene is TRBJ2-6, the V gene TRBV7-9; 7 bases agree with TRBD1. Unmatched junction bases numbered 10, after V lost 5 bases and J lost 0 bases. Germline loops: CDR1 SEHNR, CDR2 FQNEAQ (reference sequence). This CDR3 contains 18 residues. CDR3 sequence: CASSPTTGTSSGANVLTF. DNA for the CDR3: TGTGCCAGCAGCCCAACGACAGGGACCAGCTCTGGGGCCAACGTCCTGACTTTC.

There are a few counts of this clone. This sequence joins TRBV19 and TRBJ1-1; perhaps TRBD1 as D (5 bases). Between the trimmed V and J ends, which lost 10 bases and 11 bases, there was a span of 17 bases. Germline V gene lookup returns CDR1 LNHDA and CDR2 SQIVND (reference sequence). This CDR3 contains 11 residues. This chain's CDR3 is CATNAAGNAFF. For the CDR3, the DNA is TGTGCCACGAACGCGGCAGGGAATGCTTTCTTT.

The V gene is TRBV5-6, the J gene TRBJ1-4; D call uncertain. This CDR3 has 15 residues. V was pared by 0 bases and J by 4 bases, with 10 bases between. Germline V gene sequence: CDR1 SGHDT, CDR2 YYEEEE. CDR3 protein: CASSLVSQVNEKLFF. The CDR3 nucleotides read TGTGCCAGCAGCTTGGTTTCCCAGGTTAATGAAAAACTGTTTTTT.

This rearrangement joins TRBV18 to TRBJ2-3; 9 nucleotides agree with TRBD2. CDR3 size: 15 residues. V lost 6 bases to trimming and J lost 0 bases; unmatched junction nucleotides: 4. In germline, CDR1 is KGHSH, CDR2 LQKENI. The CDR3 DNA sequence: TGTGCCAGCTCCCCTAGCGGGGCAAGCACAGATACGCAGTATTTT. It codes for CASSPSGASTDTQYF. Using reference TRBV18 and TRBJ2-3 for the parts outside the CDR3, the full variable domain is NAGVMQNPRHLVRRRGQEARLRCSPMKGHSHVYWYRQLPEEGLKFMVYLQKENIIDESGMPKERFSAEFPKEGPSILRIQQVVRGDSAAYFCASSPSGASTDTQYFGPGTRLTVL.

The chain combines TRBV6-6 with TRBJ2-5; D is undetermined. V shed 5 bases and J shed 2 bases, with 12 bases lying between them. CDR1 MNHNY and CDR2 SVGAGI come from the germline V gene (reference sequence). This CDR3 region has 14 residues. The CDR3 loop is CASSPFPVQETQYF. The CDR3, as DNA: TGTGCCAGCAGTCCTTTTCCCGTACAAGAGACCCAGTACTTC.

The rearrangement uses TRBV7-9 and TRBJ2-5, with D unclear. V was clipped by 5 bases and J by 5 bases, with 6 bases between them. CDR1 and CDR2 from the germline V gene are SEHNR and FQNEAQ (reference sequence). The CDR3 is 11 amino acids. The CDR3 is CASSPRETQYF. The CDR3 coding sequence is TGTGCCAGCAGCCCCCGGGAGACCCAGTACTTC.

Only a few counts were recorded for this clone. The gene calls are TRBV5-6 and TRBJ1-3; D remains ambiguous. With 2 bases removed from V and 4 bases from J, the gap between germline ends came to 10 bases. Germline V lookup: CDR1 SGHDT, CDR2 YYEEEE. CDR3 length: 14 residues. In DNA form, the CDR3 reads TGTGCCAGCAGCTTTCAGTTCAACGGAAACACCATATATTTT. Residues: CASSFQFNGNTIYF.

On this clone: This specimen includes other DNA sequences encoding the same CDR3. This chain connects TRBV30 to TRBJ1-5; D is possibly TRBD1 (5 bases). CDR1 and CDR2 from the germline V gene are GTSNPN and SVGIG (reference sequence). This CDR3 spans 13 amino acids. V lost 0 bases, J lost 4 bases, and 7 bases lay in between. The CDR3 region has the DNA TGTGCCTGGAGTGTCGGGGGGAATCAGCCCCAGCATTTT. Its protein is CAWSVGGNQPQHF.

The V gene is TRBV7-8, the J gene TRBJ1-1; TRBD1 matches at 7 bases. Trimming cost V 2 bases and J 5 bases; bases outside gene matches: 8. The CDR3 has 15 amino acids. Germline loops: CDR1 SGHVS, CDR2 FQNEAQ. The CDR3 sequence is CASSLQGVVGTEAFF. The CDR3 DNA sequence: TGTGCCAGCAGCTTACAGGGGGTGGTAGGGACTGAAGCTTTCTTT.

CDR3 protein: CASSIGSGVQVPVDYGYTF. In nucleotides, the CDR3 is TGTGCCAGTAGTATAGGGTCGGGAGTCCAGGTCCCGGTAGACTATGGCTACACCTTC. V gene TRBV19 combines with J gene TRBJ1-2; D call uncertain. The CDR3 spans 19 residues. Germline V gene data show CDR1 as LNHDA and CDR2 as SQIVND (reference sequence). With 1 base removed from V and 3 bases from J, the gap between germline ends came to 24 bases. The full variable domain, in which reference TRBV19 and TRBJ1-2 provide the parts outside the CDR3, is DGGITQSPKYLFRKEGQNVTLSCEQNLNHDAMYWYRQDPGQGLRLIYYSQIVNDFQKGDIAEGYSVSREKKESFPLTVTSAQKNPTAFYLCASSIGSGVQVPVDYGYTFGSGTRLTVV.

The chain uses TRBV11-2 and TRBJ2-3, with 10 bases aligning to TRBD2. CDR3 length: 19 amino acids. The V gene end was trimmed by 0 bases and the J gene end by 0 bases; junction bases not matched to a gene: 9. Germline lookup yields CDR1 SGHAT and CDR2 FQNNGV. CDR3 in amino acids: CASSLDLVAGGSSTDTQYF. The DNA for the CDR3 is TGTGCCAGCAGCTTAGATCTGGTAGCGGGGGGCTCTAGCACAGATACGCAGTATTTT.

This sequence joins TRBV5-1 and TRBJ2-2; 9 positions match TRBD1. Germline loops: CDR1 SGHRS, CDR2 YFSETQ. V gave up 4 bases and J gave up 0 bases; unmatched junction bases: 10. The CDR3 totals 18 residues. The CDR3 sequence: CASSTPGQGFANTGELFF. CDR3 nucleotides: TGCGCCAGCAGCACACCGGGACAGGGATTCGCGAACACCGGGGAGCTGTTTTTT. Drawing the rest from reference TRBV5-1 and TRBJ2-2, the complete variable domain is KAGVTQTPRYLIKTRGQQVTLSCSPISGHRSVSWYQQTPGQGLQFLFEYFSETQRNKGNFPGRFSGRQFSNSRSEMNVSTLELGDSALYLCASSTPGQGFANTGELFFGEGSRLTVL.

The chain has TRBV7-9 and TRBJ1-1; D is perhaps TRBD1 (6 bases). The V end lost 3 bases, the J end lost 1 base, and 12 bases lay between the germline ends. The germline V gene encodes CDR1 SEHNR and CDR2 FQNEAQ (reference sequence). The CDR3 is 15 amino acids. CDR3 amino acids: CASSFSTGRNTEAFF. The CDR3 DNA reads TGTGCCAGCAGCTTCTCTACAGGGAGGAACACTGAAGCTTTCTTT.